Reported below is one TCR beta chain. Antigen: not known. Construction of the TCRbeta library involved unique molecular identifiers. TCRdb redid the calling of the PCR reads with MiXCR, one entry per CDR3 protein. The sample includes under 850,000 distinct CDR3 sequences, roughly 14% of them seen just once. These data belong to a study of T-cell reconstitution after alpha-beta-depleted transplantation in children. Whole-study results and caveats: T-cell numbers and diversity one year post-transplant derived largely from freshly generated T cells. About two months after transplant, alpha-beta T cells reportedly came from several hundred expanded graft clones. The study traced high day-60 TCRbeta diversity in some patients to surviving recipient T cells and thymic progenitors.

V dropped 2 bases and J dropped 4; count of bases not matched to a gene: 5. Germline assignment: CDR1 SGHAT and CDR2 FQNNGV. CDR3 length: 15 amino acids. The chain joins TRBV11-2 to TRBJ2-5, with TRBD2 matching over 9 bases. The TCR comes from a girl aged 2 to 9 with congenital amegakaryocytic thrombocytopenia, due to receive a stem cell transplant. Sequencing used PBMCs, obtained before TCRalphabeta/CD19-depleted stem cell transplant. In nucleotides, the CDR3 is TGTGCCAGCAGCTTAAGCCGACTAGCGGCAGAGACCCAGTACTTC. Amino acids: CASSLSRLAAETQYF.